Below are 12 T cell receptor beta chains sequenced from a single sample in a study of blood T cells in healthy people across ages. Together with a sample-barcoded 5' primer, a J-beta primer mix was included in a second PCR lasting roughly 6 to 12 cycles. Each CDR3 protein gets one entry after TCRdb re-called the 5' RACE reads with MiXCR. The sample has 800,000 or so distinct CDR3 sequences; 46% are singletons. The material sequenced was blood. The origin of the receptors is an elderly man in good health.

The chain combines TRBV6-6 with TRBJ2-7, with 9 positions matching TRBD1. V dropped 7 bases and J dropped 11; count of bases not matched to a gene: 12. Germline CDR1 reads MNHNY; CDR2 reads SVGAGI (reference sequence). There are 13 residues in the CDR3. CDR3 amino acids: CASNNPGTGTKYF. CDR3 sequence (DNA): TGTGCCAGCAATAATCCGGGGACAGGGACAAAGTACTTC.

V and J are TRBV7-2 and TRBJ2-5; a possible D gene is TRBD1 (5 bases). Trimming shortened V by 4 bases and J by 4 bases, and 13 bases separated the two germline ends. The CDR3 covers 14 residues. Germline loops: CDR1 SGHTA, CDR2 FQGNSA. The CDR3 nucleotides are TGTGCCAGCAGCTCCCCCAGGGTCCGAGAGACCCAGTACTTC. Amino acids: CASSSPRVRETQYF.

Comment on this clonotype: Germline and junction disagree at one end, which may indicate a read error. V is TRBV11-3 and J is TRBJ2-1, with D maybe TRBD2 (7 bases). Judging by the DNA end, TRBJ2-7 fits better; the J call may be wrong. Germline CDR1 is SGHNT and CDR2 is YENEEA. The CDR3 is made up of 15 amino acids. This CDR3 reads CASNLRGGSYNEQYF. The CDR3 nucleotides read TGTGCCAGCAACTTAAGGGGGGGCTCCTACAATGAGCAGTACTTC.

The chain employs TRBV7-2 and TRBJ1-1, with D perhaps matching TRBD1 (5 bases). V was shortened by 4 bases and J by 2 bases, with 11 bases between the two germline ends. The CDR3 is made up of 14 amino acids. CDR1 and CDR2 from the germline V gene are SGHTA and FQGNSA. The CDR3 is CASSSQGANTEAFF. Written as DNA, the CDR3 is TGTGCCAGCAGCTCCCAGGGTGCTAACACTGAAGCTTTCTTT.

The V gene is TRBV20-1, the J gene TRBJ2-5, with D maybe TRBD2 (6 bases). Germline loops: CDR1 DFQATT, CDR2 SNEGSKA (reference sequence). V lost 6 bases and J lost 3, with 20 bases in between. CDR3 size: 15 residues. This chain's CDR3 is CSALPGRAGKETQYF. DNA for the CDR3: TGCAGTGCCCTCCCGGGACGAGCGGGCAAAGAGACCCAGTACTTC.

This clonotype was seen more than once but under ten times. The genes are TRBV12-3 or TRBV12-4 and TRBJ2-5; D might be TRBD2 (5 bases). Trimming shortened V by 3 bases and J by 5 bases, and 16 bases separated the two germline ends. CDR3 length equals 15 residues. CDR3 region: CASSFYLEGVETQYF. As DNA, the CDR3 is TGTGCCAGCAGTTTTTATCTTGAGGGAGTGGAGACCCAGTACTTC.

V usage is TRBV7-2 and J usage is TRBJ2-1, with 7 bases matching TRBD2. Germline values: CDR1 SGHTA, CDR2 FQGNSA. The CDR3 extends over 15 amino acids. After removal of 1 base from V and 12 bases from J, the junction contained 12 bases not matched to a gene. The CDR3 DNA is TGTGCCAGCAGCTTAGAGGCGCTAGCGGTTGGGGCGCAGTTCTTC. Its protein is CASSLEALAVGAQFF. Full variable domain (missing parts from reference TRBV7-2 and TRBJ2-1): GAGVSQSPSNKVTEKGKDVELRCDPISGHTALYWYRQSLGQGLEFLIYFQGNSAPDKSGLPSDRFSAERTGGSVSTLTIQRTQQEDSAVYLCASSLEALAVGAQFFGPGTRLTVL.

The rearrangement joins TRBV6-6 to TRBJ2-7; maybe TRBD1 (7 bases). This CDR3 has 14 residues. Trimming pared 8 bases from V and 3 bases from J, leaving 17 bases between. The V gene's germline CDR1 is MNHNY and CDR2 SVGAGI (reference sequence). CDR3 sequence reads: CASGRDSSNYEQYF. CDR3 nucleotide sequence: TGTGCCAGCGGGCGGGACAGCTCAAACTACGAGCAGTACTTC.

This clonotype was picked up a small number of times. The chain joins TRBV10-3 to TRBJ1-6; D perhaps matches TRBD1 (5 bases). The germline V gene encodes CDR1 ENHRY and CDR2 SYGVKD. This CDR3 comprises 15 residues. V was pared by 3 bases and J by 7 bases, with 13 bases between. The chain's CDR3 is CAISEAGPRNSPLHF. CDR3 nucleotides: TGTGCCATCAGTGAAGCGGGGCCGAGGAATTCACCCCTCCACTTT.

V and J are TRBV4-1 and TRBJ1-4; D unresolved. The CDR3 runs to 13 residues. The V end lost 5 bases, the J end lost 8 bases, and 12 bases lay between the germline ends. CDR1 and CDR2 from the germline V gene are MGHRA and YSYEKL. The CDR3 loop reads CASSMGVREKLFF. The CDR3 DNA reads TGCGCCAGCAGCATGGGTGTTAGGGAAAAACTGTTTTTT.

This clonotype has just a few counts. A much more abundant neighbour one base away suggests this may be a read error. This chain uses TRBV11-1 with TRBJ2-5; D not certain. The CDR3 extends over 13 amino acids. The germline V and J ends were trimmed by 5 bases and 11 bases, with 18 bases remaining between them. Germline lookup yields CDR1 SGHAT and CDR2 FQDESV (reference sequence). CDR3 in DNA: TGTGCCAGCAGCCTACCAACGTCGGCTGAGCAGTACTTC. It specifies CASSLPTSAEQYF.

This clonotype was seen a single time. V is TRBV3-1 and J is TRBJ2-5, with unresolved D. Trimming removed 2 bases from V and 11 bases from J, with 9 bases in between. Germline loops: CDR1 LGHDT, CDR2 YNNKEL (reference sequence). There are 11 residues in the CDR3. The CDR3: CASSQPNEQYF. The DNA for the CDR3 is TGTGCCAGCAGCCAACCCAATGAGCAGTACTTC.